This T cell receptor beta chain is from a study of blood T cells in healthy people across ages. Healthy Russian Caucasian donors spanned ages about 6 to 90 years. Staff drew approximately 9.1 milliliters of peripheral blood from each donor. Germline V gives CDR1 SQVTM, CDR2 ANQGSEA. This CDR3 is 12 amino acids long. Trimming stripped 4 bases from V and 3 bases from J, with 9 bases between. Through a sample-barcoded 5' primer and a J-beta primer mix, a second PCR was run for roughly 7 to 11 cycles. TCRdb redid the calling of the 5' RACE reads with MiXCR, one entry per CDR3 protein. Of 850,000 to 1,100,000 distinct CDR3 sequences in the sample, about two fifths were seen once.

The clonotype comes from a young man in good health. The source material was blood. The rearrangement joins TRBV29-1 to TRBJ1-1; D is ambiguous. CDR3 amino acids: CSVVRSDTEAFF. DNA of the CDR3: TGCAGCGTTGTGAGGTCCGACACTGAAGCTTTCTTT.